This TCR beta chain was sequenced for a study of shared clonotypes between healthy human individuals. The assay was run at deep level. TCRdb's table, derived via immunoSEQ multiplex PCR, lists solely in-frame clones and lacks some. The sample lists around 980,000 clones, around 78% occurring once. Study observations and caveats: Lower generation probabilities were found for non-shared clonotypes than for those shared by all four donors.

In the case of this clone: Its antigen is currently unknown. The sample holds other DNA sequences that translate to the same CDR3.

The CDR3 sequence is 15 residues long. Germline V lookup: CDR1 SGDLS, CDR2 YYNGEE. The ends were cut back, 2 bases at V and 2 bases at J, with 10 bases in the middle. Donors, healthy HIV-negative adults, lacked recent acute infections or vaccinations. V and J are TRBV9 and TRBJ1-4; tentatively, D is TRBD1 (5 bases). The sample consisted of memory CD4+ T cells from PBMCs. The subset was: CD45RA-negative fraction. The clonotype originates from a man aged 18-30 years in good health. Some clones in this sample may be carry-over from other donors' samples. DNA for the CDR3: TGTGCCAGCAGCGTTAGAGGGGCCACTAATGAAAAACTGTTTTTT. The encoded protein is CASSVRGATNEKLFF.